This T cell receptor (beta chain) was sequenced in a study of long-term antiretroviral therapy in people with HIV. Broader study findings: Repertoire dominance by clones expanded before ART was seen at all time points.

As to this clone: Its specificity is unknown.

Researchers ran immunoSEQ v3.0 at survey level. The method was immunoSEQ multiplex PCR; TCRdb's version includes in-frame clones alone and lacks a portion of them. Of about 23,000 clones detected, around 85% appear once; the ten largest clones hold 9.5% to 15%. The V end lost 4 bases, the J end lost 0 bases, and 16 bases lay between the germline ends. The CDR3 length is 16 residues. Germline-derived CDR1 and CDR2 are MGHDK and SYGVNS. The sequencing here drew on unsorted PBMCs, taken 1.6 years after starting antiretroviral therapy. The V and J genes are TRBV25-1 and TRBJ2-7; tentative D call: TRBD2 (5 bases). The TCR originated in a man aged 35 to 55 with HIV. The CDR3 DNA sequence: TGTGCCAGCAGTGGAGGGCCCGGACGGAGCTCCTACGAGCAGTACTTC. It encodes CASSGGPGRSSYEQYF.